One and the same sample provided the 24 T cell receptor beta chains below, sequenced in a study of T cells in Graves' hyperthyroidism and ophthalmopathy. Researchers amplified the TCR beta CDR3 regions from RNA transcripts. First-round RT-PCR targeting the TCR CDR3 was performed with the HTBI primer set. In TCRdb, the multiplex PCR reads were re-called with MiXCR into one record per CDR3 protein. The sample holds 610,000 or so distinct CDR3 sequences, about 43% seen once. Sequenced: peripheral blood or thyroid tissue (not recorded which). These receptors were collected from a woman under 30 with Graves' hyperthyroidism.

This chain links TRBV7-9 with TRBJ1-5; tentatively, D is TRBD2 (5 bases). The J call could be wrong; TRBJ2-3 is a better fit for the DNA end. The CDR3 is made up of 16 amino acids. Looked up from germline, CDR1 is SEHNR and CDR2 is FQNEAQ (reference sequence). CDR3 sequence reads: CASSLDLPAAPDTQYF. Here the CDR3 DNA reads TGTGCCAGCAGCTTGGACTTACCTGCGGCCCCAGATACGCAGTATTTT.

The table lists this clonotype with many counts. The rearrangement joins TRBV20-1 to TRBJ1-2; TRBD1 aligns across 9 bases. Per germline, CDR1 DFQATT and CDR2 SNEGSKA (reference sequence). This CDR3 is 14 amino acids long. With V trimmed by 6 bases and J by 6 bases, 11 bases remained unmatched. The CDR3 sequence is CSALAWDRVDGYTF. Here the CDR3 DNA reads TGCAGTGCACTTGCCTGGGACAGGGTTGATGGCTACACCTTC.

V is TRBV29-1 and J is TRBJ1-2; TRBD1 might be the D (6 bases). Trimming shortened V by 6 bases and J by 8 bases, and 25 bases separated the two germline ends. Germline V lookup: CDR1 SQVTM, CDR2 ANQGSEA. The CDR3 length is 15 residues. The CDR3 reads CSVGQPGHPLRGYTF. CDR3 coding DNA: TGCAGCGTCGGCCAACCGGGACACCCTCTTCGCGGCTACACCTTC.

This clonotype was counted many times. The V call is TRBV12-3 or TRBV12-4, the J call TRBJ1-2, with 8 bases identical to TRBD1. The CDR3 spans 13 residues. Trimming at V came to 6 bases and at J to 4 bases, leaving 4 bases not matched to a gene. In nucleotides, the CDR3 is TGTGCCAGCAGGGACAGGGAATCCTATGGCTACACCTTC. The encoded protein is CASRDRESYGYTF.

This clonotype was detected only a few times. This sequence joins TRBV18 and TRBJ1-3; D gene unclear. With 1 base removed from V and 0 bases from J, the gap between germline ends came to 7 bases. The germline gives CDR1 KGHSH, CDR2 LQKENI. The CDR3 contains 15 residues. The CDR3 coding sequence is TGTGCCAGCTCACCACGGCAGTACTCTGGAAACACCATATATTTT. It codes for CASSPRQYSGNTIYF.

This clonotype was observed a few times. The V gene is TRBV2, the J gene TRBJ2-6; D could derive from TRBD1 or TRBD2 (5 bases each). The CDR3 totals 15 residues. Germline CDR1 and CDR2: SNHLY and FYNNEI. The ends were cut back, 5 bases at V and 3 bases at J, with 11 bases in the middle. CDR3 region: CASSLGTGGANVLTF. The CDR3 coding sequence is TGTGCCAGCAGTCTAGGGACGGGTGGGGCCAACGTCCTGACTTTC.

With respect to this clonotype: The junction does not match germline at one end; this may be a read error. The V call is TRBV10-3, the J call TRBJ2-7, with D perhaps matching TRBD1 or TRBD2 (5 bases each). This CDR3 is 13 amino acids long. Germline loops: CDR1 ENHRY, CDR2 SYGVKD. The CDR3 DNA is TGTGCCATCAGTGATAAAGGGACCTGCGAGCAGCACTTC. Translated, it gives CAISDKGTCEQHF.

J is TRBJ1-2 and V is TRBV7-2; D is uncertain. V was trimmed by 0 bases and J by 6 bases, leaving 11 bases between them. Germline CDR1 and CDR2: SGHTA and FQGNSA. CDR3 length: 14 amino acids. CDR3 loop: CASSLAREYNGYTF. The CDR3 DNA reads TGTGCCAGCAGCTTAGCGCGAGAATACAATGGCTACACCTTC.

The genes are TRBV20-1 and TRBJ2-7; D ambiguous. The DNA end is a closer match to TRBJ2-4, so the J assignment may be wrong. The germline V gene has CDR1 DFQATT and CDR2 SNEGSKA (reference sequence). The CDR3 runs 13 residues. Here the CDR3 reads CSASSRLRNIQYF. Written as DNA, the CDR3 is TGCAGTGCTAGTTCTCGACTGAGGAACATTCAGTACTTC.

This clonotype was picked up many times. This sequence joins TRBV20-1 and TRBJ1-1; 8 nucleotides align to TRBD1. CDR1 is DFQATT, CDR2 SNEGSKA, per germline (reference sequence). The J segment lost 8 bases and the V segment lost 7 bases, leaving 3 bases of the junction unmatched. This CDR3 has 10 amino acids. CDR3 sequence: CSVGQGEAFF. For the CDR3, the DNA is TGCAGTGTCGGACAGGGCGAAGCTTTCTTT.

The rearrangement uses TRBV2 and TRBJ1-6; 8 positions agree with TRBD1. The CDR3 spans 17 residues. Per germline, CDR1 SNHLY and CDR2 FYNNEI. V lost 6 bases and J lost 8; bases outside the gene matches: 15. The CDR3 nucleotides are TGTGCCAGCAGGTGGGGGACTAGCGGGACAGGTTATTCACCCCTCCACTTT. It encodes CASRWGTSGTGYSPLHF.

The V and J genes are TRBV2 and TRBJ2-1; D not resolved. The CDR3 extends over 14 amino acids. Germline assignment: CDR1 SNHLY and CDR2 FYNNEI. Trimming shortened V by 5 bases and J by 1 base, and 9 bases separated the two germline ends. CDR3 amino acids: CASSLPGSYNEQFF. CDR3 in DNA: TGTGCCAGCAGTTTACCTGGGTCCTACAATGAGCAGTTCTTC.

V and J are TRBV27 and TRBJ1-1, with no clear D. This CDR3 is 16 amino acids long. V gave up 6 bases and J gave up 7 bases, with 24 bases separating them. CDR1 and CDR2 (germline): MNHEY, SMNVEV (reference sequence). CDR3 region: CASRIAGGPIGNEAFF. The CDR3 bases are TGTGCCAGCAGAATAGCGGGAGGGCCGATTGGCAATGAAGCTTTCTTT.

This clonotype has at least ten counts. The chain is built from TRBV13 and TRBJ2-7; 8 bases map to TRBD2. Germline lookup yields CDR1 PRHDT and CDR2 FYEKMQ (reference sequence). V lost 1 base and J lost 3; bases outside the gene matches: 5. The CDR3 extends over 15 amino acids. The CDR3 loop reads CASSLAASGSYEQYF. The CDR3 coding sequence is TGTGCCAGCAGCTTAGCCGCCAGCGGGAGCTACGAGCAGTACTTC.

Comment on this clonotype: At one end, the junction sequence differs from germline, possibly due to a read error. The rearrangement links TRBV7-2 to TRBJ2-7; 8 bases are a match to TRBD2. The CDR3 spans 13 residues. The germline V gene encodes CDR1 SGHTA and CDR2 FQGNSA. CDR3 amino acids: CAGSFRLAYEQYF. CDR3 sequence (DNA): TGTGCCGGCAGCTTTCGACTAGCGTACGAGCAGTACTTC.

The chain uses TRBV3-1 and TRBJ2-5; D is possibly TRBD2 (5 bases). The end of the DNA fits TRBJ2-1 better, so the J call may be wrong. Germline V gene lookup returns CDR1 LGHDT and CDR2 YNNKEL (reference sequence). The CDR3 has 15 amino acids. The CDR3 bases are TGTGCCAGCAGCTTGGGCGGGCCCAGCATGCATGAGCAGTTCTTC. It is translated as CASSLGGPSMHEQFF.

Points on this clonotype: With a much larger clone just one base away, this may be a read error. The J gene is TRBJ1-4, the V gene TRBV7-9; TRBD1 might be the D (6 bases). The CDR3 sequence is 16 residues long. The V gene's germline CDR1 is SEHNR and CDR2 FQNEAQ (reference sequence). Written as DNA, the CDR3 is TGTGCCAGCAGCTCAAGATCGGACAGAGATAATGAAGAACTGTTTTTT. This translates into CASSSRSDRDNEELFF. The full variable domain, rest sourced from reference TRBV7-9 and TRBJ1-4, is DTGVSQNPRHKITKRGQNVTFRCDPISEHNRLYWYRQTLGQGPEFLTYFQNEAQLEKSRLLSDRFSAERPKGSFSTLEIQRTEQGDSAMYLCASSSRSDRDNEELFFGSGTQLSVL.

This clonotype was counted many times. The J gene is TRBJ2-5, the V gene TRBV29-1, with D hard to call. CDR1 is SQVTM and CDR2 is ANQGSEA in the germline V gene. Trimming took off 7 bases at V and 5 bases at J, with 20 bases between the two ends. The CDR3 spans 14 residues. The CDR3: CSATTVFPSETQYF. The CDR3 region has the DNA TGCAGCGCCACCACAGTTTTCCCAAGCGAGACCCAGTACTTC.

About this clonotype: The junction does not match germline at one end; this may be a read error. CDR3 sequence: CASRPGPYTEELFF. CDR3 DNA sequence: TGTGCCAGCAGGCCGGGACCATACACCGAGGAGCTGTTTTTT. The chain couples TRBV12-3 or TRBV12-4 to TRBJ2-2; the D gene could be TRBD1 or TRBD2 (5 bases each). This CDR3 contains 14 residues.

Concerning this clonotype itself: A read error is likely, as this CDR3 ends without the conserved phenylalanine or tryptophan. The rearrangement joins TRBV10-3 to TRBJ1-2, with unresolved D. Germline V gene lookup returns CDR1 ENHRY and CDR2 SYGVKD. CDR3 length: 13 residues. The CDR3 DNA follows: TGCGCCATCAGCGATGGACCTTTTGATGGCTACACCTCC. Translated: CAISDGPFDGYTS.

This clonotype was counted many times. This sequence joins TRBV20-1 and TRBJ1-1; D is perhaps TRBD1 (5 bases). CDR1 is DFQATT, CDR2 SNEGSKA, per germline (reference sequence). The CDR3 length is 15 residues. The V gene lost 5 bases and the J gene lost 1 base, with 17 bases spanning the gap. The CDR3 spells CSADAQGRSNTEAFF. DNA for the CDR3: TGCAGTGCTGACGCCCAGGGTAGGTCGAACACTGAAGCTTTCTTT.

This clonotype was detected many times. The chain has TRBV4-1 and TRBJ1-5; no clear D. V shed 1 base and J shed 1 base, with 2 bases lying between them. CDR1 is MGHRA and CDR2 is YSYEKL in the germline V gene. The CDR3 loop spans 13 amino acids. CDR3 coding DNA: TGCGCCAGCAGCCAAGGAAGCAATCAGCCCCAGCATTTT. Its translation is CASSQGSNQPQHF.

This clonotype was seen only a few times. The CDR3 reads CASSYSEKETQYF. CDR3 DNA: TGCGCCAGCAGCTATAGCGAGAAAGAGACCCAGTACTTC. The chain recombines TRBV5-1 with TRBJ2-5; D possibly corresponds to TRBD2 (5 bases). With 3 bases removed from V and 3 bases from J, the gap between germline ends came to 9 bases. The CDR3 covers 13 residues. The germline CDR1 and CDR2 sequences are SGHRS and YFSETQ.

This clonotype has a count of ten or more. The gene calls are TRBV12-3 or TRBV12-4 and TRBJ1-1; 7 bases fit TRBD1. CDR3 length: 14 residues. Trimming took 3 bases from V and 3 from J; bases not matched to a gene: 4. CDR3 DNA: TGTGCCAGCAGTTTGAACAGGGGCTACACTGAAGCTTTCTTT. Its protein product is CASSLNRGYTEAFF.